Following are 27 T cell receptor beta chains from one sample sequenced in a study of T cells in women clearing cervical HPV infection (dated by TCRdb to between 2017 and 2018). To prepare the library, the immunoSEQ multiplex PCR assay was applied. TCRdb retrieved this table from immuneACCESS and kept in-frame rearrangements only. Not all clones are present; in checked studies, unresolved V genes account for under half, and no reason is known for the remainder. The sample table includes under 45,000 clones. Together, the top ten hold about 6.8% of the sample. The specimen sequenced was blood buffy coat. Receptors were obtained from a woman aged 18-69 years with a cervical HPV16 infection that either progressed to CIN3+ or cleared (not recorded which).

This clone is identified as medium-sized from frequency. The read finishes 3 residues shy of the CDR3 end, and the germline J gene is used to complete it. The chain joins TRBV12-3 or TRBV12-4 to TRBJ2-2; 8 nucleotides align to TRBD1. V lost 2 bases to trimming and J lost 4 bases; unmatched junction nucleotides: 3. This CDR3 region has 15 residues. Incomplete CDR3 DNA: TGTGCCAGCAGTTTAAAAGGACAGGGCACCGGGGAG. It codes for CASSLKGQGTGE. The full CDR3 reads CASSLKGQGTGELFF.

Concerning this clone itself: The read halts 3 residues ahead of the CDR3 end, with the missing end drawn from the germline J gene. V is TRBV6-1 and J is TRBJ2-7; unclear D gene. CDR1 is MNHNS, CDR2 SASEGT, per germline. This CDR3 is built from 14 residues. V lost 2 bases and J 2 bases, leaving 10 bases between the germline ends. CDR3 bases read: TGTGCCAGCAGTGAAAGCACCGCTACCTACGAG. Translation gives CASSESTATYE. The entire CDR3 protein reads CASSESTATYEQYF.

Concerning this clone: The read comes to an end 3 residues before the CDR3 does, leaving the germline J gene to fill in the end. The chain uses TRBV5-1 and TRBJ2-7; D may be TRBD1 (5 bases). This CDR3 has 18 amino acids. Germline V lookup: CDR1 SGHRS, CDR2 YFSETQ. Between the trimmed V and J ends, which lost 0 bases and 3 bases, there was a span of 22 bases. CDR3 bases read: TGCGCCAGCAGCTTGGCCGTGCTTGGGGCCCAAGCCAACTACGAG. Translation: CASSLAVLGAQANYE. The full CDR3 reads CASSLAVLGAQANYEQYF.

A remark on this clone: The read ends 3 residues before the CDR3 terminus; that terminus is restored from the germline J gene. This sequence joins TRBV30 and TRBJ1-1; weak D call: TRBD1 (6 bases). Trimming pared 5 bases from V and 0 bases from J, leaving 10 bases between. The germline gives CDR1 GTSNPN, CDR2 SVGIG (reference sequence). There are 13 residues in the CDR3. The covered CDR3 bases are TGTGCCTGGGACGGGGACATGAACACTGAA. Encoded protein: CAWDGDMNTE. The full-length CDR3 reads as CAWDGDMNTEAFF.

On this clone: The read is 3 residues too short to cover the CDR3 end, so that end is filled in from the germline J gene. The chain employs TRBV5-1 and TRBJ1-1; D gene ambiguous. Germline CDR1 is SGHRS and CDR2 is YFSETQ. The CDR3 is 13 amino acids. Trimming took 0 bases from V and 2 from J, leaving 5 bases between them. CDR3 bases read: TGCGCCAGCAGCTTGGAAGGTAACACTGAA. Translating gives CASSLEGNTE. In full, the CDR3 is CASSLEGNTEAFF.

A note on this clone: Read coverage stops 3 residues before the CDR3 terminus; the germline J gene supplies the remainder. J is TRBJ2-7 and V is TRBV6-1; D gene uncertain. With 3 bases removed from V and 0 bases from J, the gap between germline ends came to 6 bases. The germline V gene encodes CDR1 MNHNS and CDR2 SASEGT. The CDR3 has 13 amino acids. CDR3 DNA (partial): TGTGCCAGCAGTGAGTATCTCTCCTACGAG. It specifies CASSEYLSYE. The complete CDR3 protein is CASSEYLSYEQYF.

Note on this clone: The read ends 3 residues before the CDR3 terminus; that terminus is restored from the germline J gene. This chain connects TRBV4-1 to TRBJ2-7, with TRBD2 matching over 10 bases. Germline assignment: CDR1 MGHRA and CDR2 YSYEKL. J lost 3 bases, V lost 1 base, and 9 bases had no gene match. The CDR3 has 17 residues. CDR3 DNA, as far as it was read: TGCGCCAGCAGCCAAGTGGCAACTAGCGGGATGAGCTACGAG. Amino acids: CASSQVATSGMSYE. The entire CDR3 protein reads CASSQVATSGMSYEQYF.

This clone is called medium-sized based on its frequency. The read gets to within 3 residues of the CDR3 end, and the germline J gene fills in the rest. This rearrangement joins TRBV19 to TRBJ1-5; 7 positions match TRBD1. This CDR3 contains 14 residues. Per the germline V gene, CDR1 is LNHDA and CDR2 is SQIVND (reference sequence). Trimming took 7 bases from V and 0 from J; bases not matched to a gene: 3. Here the CDR3 reads CASMGQFSNQPQHF. CDR3 DNA (partial): TGTGCCAGTATGGGACAGTTTAGCAATCAGCCC.

Regarding this clone: Coverage ceases 3 residues before the CDR3 finishes, and the germline J gene fills in the end. The chain employs TRBV10-3 and TRBJ2-2, with D unresolved. V was cut by 3 bases and J by 6 bases, with 11 bases left in between. CDR3 length equals 14 residues. CDR1 is ENHRY and CDR2 is SYGVKD in the germline V gene. The sequenced CDR3 bases are TGTGCCATCAGTGACTATGGTTTATCCGGGGAG. It specifies CAISDYGLSGE. The whole CDR3 protein reads CAISDYGLSGELFF.

CDR3 region: CASSRDRDEQYF. The DNA read from the CDR3 is TGTGCCAGCAGTCGCGACAGGGACGAG. The rearrangement joins TRBV7-8 to TRBJ2-7; 7 nucleotides line up with TRBD1. The CDR3 end falls 3 residues outside the read, so it is completed with the germline J gene. The V segment lost 6 bases and the J segment 5 bases; nucleotides outside the gene matches: 4. The CDR3 consists of 12 residues. Germline CDR1 and CDR2: SGHVS and FQNEAQ.

Remarks on this clone: The read terminates 3 residues before the CDR3 end, so the remaining end is supplied by the germline J gene. The chain joins TRBV20-1 to TRBJ2-7, with 10 nucleotides matching TRBD2. CDR1 and CDR2 from the germline V gene are DFQATT and SNEGSKA (reference sequence). The CDR3 is 14 residues long. After removal of 7 bases from V and 1 base from J, the junction contained 7 bases not matched to a gene. The CDR3 reads CSGTTSGLSYEQYF. CDR3 DNA (partial): TGCAGTGGAACGACTAGCGGGCTTTCCTACGAG.

CDR3 protein: CASSWGTGQETQYF. The part of the CDR3 DNA that was read is TGTGCCAGCAGCTGGGGGACAGGGCAAGAGACC. This chain uses TRBV5-6 with TRBJ2-5, with 9 bases lining up with TRBD1. The CDR3 is cut off 3 residues early in the read; its end comes from the germline J gene. The CDR3 is made up of 14 amino acids. Germline lookup yields CDR1 SGHDT and CDR2 YYEEEE. J gave up 2 bases and V 3 bases, and 2 bases lay outside the gene matches.

Comments on this clone: The read is 3 residues too short to cover the CDR3 end, so that end is filled in from the germline J gene. The rearrangement links TRBV19 to TRBJ2-7; a possible D gene is TRBD1 (6 bases). The CDR3 extends over 15 amino acids. Trimming shortened V by 5 bases and J by 2 bases, and 16 bases separated the two germline ends. Germline V gene lookup returns CDR1 LNHDA and CDR2 SQIVND (reference sequence). CDR3 DNA (partial): TGTGCCAGTAGTCCGGAGGCAGGGGTCACCTACGAG. This codes for CASSPEAGVTYE. The CDR3 in its entirety is CASSPEAGVTYEQYF.

A remark on this clone: Sequencing ends 3 residues short of the CDR3 end; the germline J gene provides the rest. The chain links TRBV7-2 to TRBJ2-7; maybe TRBD2 (6 bases). The germline V and J ends were trimmed by 5 bases and 5 bases, with 19 bases remaining between them. The CDR3 sequence is 15 residues long. Germline-derived CDR1 and CDR2 are SGHTA and FQGNSA. CDR3 bases read: TGTGCCAGCAGCGACCCTTCGGGGGTTTGGCACGAG. Translated, it gives CASSDPSGVWHE. The CDR3, in full, reads CASSDPSGVWHEQYF.

Worth noting for this clone: At one boundary the junction diverges from the germline segment, which might be a read error. The read ends 3 residues early relative to the CDR3; the germline J gene fills the gap. The chain uses TRBV6-1 and TRBJ1-2, with a tentative D call TRBD1 (5 bases). CDR1 and CDR2 from the germline V gene are MNHNS and SASEGT. The CDR3 sequence is 15 residues long. The CDR3 bases that were read are TGTGCCAGCAGAGAAGGCTGGGGCTCTAACTATGGC. Protein: CASREGWGSNYG. The full CDR3 is CASREGWGSNYGYTF.

A word on this clone: The missing CDR3 end, 3 residues past where the read stops, is filled in from the germline J gene. The chain joins TRBV7-9 to TRBJ2-7; D is undetermined. The CDR3 extends over 12 amino acids. Germline V gene sequence: CDR1 SEHNR, CDR2 FQNEAQ (reference sequence). V was shortened by 9 bases and J by 2 bases, with 11 bases between the two germline ends. The CDR3: CASVSGTYEQYF. The sequenced CDR3 bases are TGTGCCAGTGTATCAGGCACCTACGAG.

Remarks on this clone: The CDR3 end is not reached by the read, which stops 3 residues before it; the germline J gene fills it in. The chain joins TRBV19 to TRBJ2-2, with 7 nucleotides matching TRBD1. Germline lookup yields CDR1 LNHDA and CDR2 SQIVND (reference sequence). V dropped 10 bases and J dropped 7; count of bases not matched to a gene: 15. The CDR3 runs 15 residues. CDR3 bases read: TGTGCCACCAGTCGGACAGGTCAAGGTAGCGGGGAG. Amino acids: CATSRTGQGSGE. The full CDR3 is CATSRTGQGSGELFF.

A note on this clone: The read ends 3 residues shy of where the CDR3 ends; the end is completed using the germline J gene. The chain links TRBV10-1 to TRBJ2-1, with TRBD2 matching over 7 bases. V shed 3 bases and J 8 bases; nucleotides not matched to a gene: 4. This CDR3 region has 13 residues. Germline V gene lookup returns CDR1 WNHNN and CDR2 SYGVQD (reference sequence). The CDR3 loop reads CASSDTSVDEQFF. CDR3 bases read: TGCGCCAGCAGTGATACTAGCGTCGATGAG.

Concerning this clone itself: The read terminates 3 residues ahead of where the CDR3 ends, so the germline J gene completes it. The V call is TRBV2, the J call TRBJ2-1; 10 nucleotides line up with TRBD1. Germline V gene sequence: CDR1 SNHLY, CDR2 FYNNEI. CDR3 length: 14 amino acids. With V trimmed by 4 bases and J by 8 bases, 5 bases remained unmatched. The covered CDR3 bases are TGTGCCAGCAGTGCCGGGACAGGGGTTTATGAG. Translated, it gives CASSAGTGVYE. The entire CDR3 protein is CASSAGTGVYEQFF. The complete variable domain, with remaining parts taken from reference TRBV2 and TRBJ2-1, reads EPEVTQTPSHQVTQMGQEVILRCVPISNHLYFYWYRQILGQKVEFLVSFYNNEISEKSEIFDDQFSVERPDGSNFTLKIRSTKLEDSAMYFCASSAGTGVYEQFFGPGTRLTVL.

As concerns this clone: Sequencing ends 3 residues short of the CDR3 end; the germline J gene provides the rest. The rearrangement joins TRBV5-1 to TRBJ2-2; D gene uncertain. Germline V gene lookup returns CDR1 SGHRS and CDR2 YFSETQ. This CDR3 region has 15 residues. The CDR3 here is CASSLVGFENSPLFF. CDR3 DNA (partial): TGCGCCAGCAGCTTGGTAGGGTTTGAGAATTCACCG.

On this clone itself: The CDR3 extends 3 residues past the end of the read, so its final part is completed from the germline J gene. The rearrangement uses TRBV10-3 and TRBJ2-3, with D perhaps matching TRBD2 (6 bases). Trimming took 6 bases from V and 0 from J, leaving 19 bases between them. The V gene's germline CDR1 is ENHRY and CDR2 SYGVKD. This CDR3 spans 17 amino acids. Incomplete CDR3 DNA: TGTGCCATCAGCGGGAGTCTAGGGACTTCTAGCACAGATACG. Translating gives CAISGSLGTSSTDT. The entire CDR3 protein is CAISGSLGTSSTDTQYF.

In regard to this clone: Sequencing ends 3 residues short of the CDR3 end; the germline J gene provides the rest. The rearrangement uses TRBV7-9 and TRBJ2-2; D might be TRBD1 (6 bases). Looked up from germline, CDR1 is SEHNR and CDR2 is FQNEAQ (reference sequence). CDR3 length: 15 residues. CDR3 DNA, as far as it was read: TGTGCCAGCAGCTTAGTGGACAGTACAAATGAAAAG. As protein: CASSLVDSTNEK. The CDR3 reads in full as CASSLVDSTNEKLFF.

With regard to this clone: The sequence runs out 3 residues before the end of the CDR3; the remainder is reconstructed from the germline J gene. This sequence joins TRBV19 and TRBJ1-1, with 7 bases that match TRBD1. CDR1 LNHDA and CDR2 SQIVND come from the germline V gene (reference sequence). Trimming took 6 bases from V and 3 from J; bases not matched to a gene: 4. CDR3 length: 13 residues. The sequenced CDR3 bases are TGTGCCAGTAGCTTCACAGGGGACACTGAA. The encoded protein is CASSFTGDTE. The complete CDR3 protein is CASSFTGDTEAFF.

On this clone: The CDR3 goes on 3 residues after the read ends, and that part is filled in from the germline J gene. V usage is TRBV19 and J usage is TRBJ2-4, with D uncertain. V lost 5 bases, J lost 6 bases, and 14 bases lay in between. This CDR3 comprises 14 residues. The germline gives CDR1 LNHDA, CDR2 SQIVND (reference sequence). CDR3 bases read: TGTGCCAGTAGTCATCCCCCGCAGCGAAACATT. This gives the protein CASSHPPQRNI. The full CDR3 sequence reads CASSHPPQRNIQYF.

With respect to this clone: The read halts 3 residues ahead of the CDR3 end, with the missing end drawn from the germline J gene. J is TRBJ2-3 and V is TRBV5-8, with 11 bases aligning to TRBD2. CDR1 and CDR2 (germline): SGHTS, YDEGEE. CDR3 length equals 15 residues. V lost 2 bases to trimming and J lost 4 bases; unmatched junction nucleotides: 3. The CDR3: CASSLGTSGSDTQYF. CDR3 bases read: TGTGCCAGCAGCTTAGGGACTAGCGGCTCAGATACG.

Comments on this clone: The read gets to within 3 residues of the CDR3 end, and the germline J gene fills in the rest. The V call is TRBV5-1, the J call TRBJ2-5; 7 positions match TRBD1. Germline V CDR1 and CDR2: SGHRS, YFSETQ. V dropped 5 bases and J dropped 0; count of bases not matched to a gene: 4. The CDR3 is 14 amino acids. The sequenced part of the CDR3 DNA is TGCGCCAGCAGTCAACAGGGGAACCAAGAGACC. Amino acids: CASSQQGNQET. The full CDR3 protein is CASSQQGNQETQYF.

Notes on this clone: The CDR3 end falls 3 residues outside the read, so it is completed with the germline J gene. The chain couples TRBV30 to TRBJ2-3, with TRBD2 as a possible D gene (6 bases). Trimming left V 3 bases short and J 3 bases short, with 16 bases between. This CDR3 has 15 amino acids. Germline assignment: CDR1 GTSNPN and CDR2 SVGIG (reference sequence). CDR3 residues: CAWSGGRRGTDTQYF. The sequenced CDR3 bases are TGTGCCTGGAGCGGGGGACGGAGGGGAACAGATACG.